The sequence of this T cell receptor (beta chain) was determined in a study of beta chain features in type 1 diabetes. Germline CDR1 is LNHDA and CDR2 is SQIVND (reference sequence). The CDR3 has 15 residues. V was shortened by 4 bases and J by 0 bases, with 12 bases between the two germline ends. The authors reverse transcribed all of the isolated RNA, so sequencing captured expressed TCRB transcripts. Across stem cell-like memory T cell samples, reads averaged approximately 1 million. The assay was immunoSEQ multiplex PCR, and TCRdb's table has in-frame clones only and misses some. The repertoire holds approximately 120,000 clones, with roughly 43% as singletons. Turning to this clone: What it binds is unknown.

Findings of the study overall: Shorter TCRB CDR3s, moderately but significantly so, were found in Type 1 diabetes patients in all four CD4+ subsets. Naive, central memory and regulatory TCRB repertoires appeared more similar among patients than healthy donors.

Sequenced material: stem cell memory CD4+ T cells from blood. The TCR comes from a young woman in good health. This sequence joins TRBV19 and TRBJ1-2; possible D gene TRBD1, 5 bases. The CDR3 DNA reads TGTGCCAGTAGTACCCTCGGGGGGGCTAACTATGGCTACACCTTC. Encoded protein: CASSTLGGANYGYTF.